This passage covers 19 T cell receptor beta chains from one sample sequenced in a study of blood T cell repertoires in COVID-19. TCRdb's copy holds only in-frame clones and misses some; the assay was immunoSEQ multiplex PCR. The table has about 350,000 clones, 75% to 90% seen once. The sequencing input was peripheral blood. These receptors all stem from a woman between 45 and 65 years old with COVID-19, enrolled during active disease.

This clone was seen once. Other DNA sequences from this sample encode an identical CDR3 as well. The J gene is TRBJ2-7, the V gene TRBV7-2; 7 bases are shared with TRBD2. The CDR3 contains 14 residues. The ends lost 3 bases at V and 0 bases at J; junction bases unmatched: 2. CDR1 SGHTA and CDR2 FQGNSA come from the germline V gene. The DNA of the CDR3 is TGTGCCAGCAGCTTTCGCGGGAGCTCCTACGAGCAGTACTTC. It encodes CASSFRGSSYEQYF.

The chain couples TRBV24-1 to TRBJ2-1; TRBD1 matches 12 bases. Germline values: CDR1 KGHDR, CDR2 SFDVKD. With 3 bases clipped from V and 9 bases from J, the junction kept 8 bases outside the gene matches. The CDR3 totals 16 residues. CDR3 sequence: CATSDHGTGGMSEQFF. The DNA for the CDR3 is TGTGCCACCAGTGATCATGGGACAGGGGGCATGAGTGAGCAGTTCTTC.

This CDR3 is CASRGSTSGADTQYF. The CDR3 DNA sequence: TGTGCCAGCAGGGGATCCACTAGCGGTGCAGATACGCAGTATTTT. The rearrangement uses TRBV2 and TRBJ2-3; 8 bases map to TRBD2. After removal of 6 bases from V and 4 bases from J, the junction contained 9 bases not matched to a gene. The germline V gene encodes CDR1 SNHLY and CDR2 FYNNEI. CDR3 length equals 15 residues. The entire variable domain, with the rest obtained from reference TRBV2 and TRBJ2-3, is as follows: EPEVTQTPSHQVTQMGQEVILRCVPISNHLYFYWYRQILGQKVEFLVSFYNNEISEKSEIFDDQFSVERPDGSNFTLKIRSTKLEDSAMYFCASRGSTSGADTQYFGPGTRLTVL.

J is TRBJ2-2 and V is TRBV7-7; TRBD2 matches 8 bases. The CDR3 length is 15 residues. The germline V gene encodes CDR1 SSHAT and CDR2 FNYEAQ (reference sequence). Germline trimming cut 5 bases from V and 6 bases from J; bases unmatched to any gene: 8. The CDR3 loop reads CASSTERLASGELFF. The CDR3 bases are TGTGCCAGCAGCACGGAAAGACTAGCGTCCGGGGAGCTGTTTTTT.

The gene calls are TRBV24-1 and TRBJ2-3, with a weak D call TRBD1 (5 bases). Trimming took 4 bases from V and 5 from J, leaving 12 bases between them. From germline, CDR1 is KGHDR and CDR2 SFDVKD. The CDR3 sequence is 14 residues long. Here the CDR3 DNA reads TGTGCCACCAGTGACCCTCTAGGGGTAGATACGCAGTATTTT. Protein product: CATSDPLGVDTQYF.

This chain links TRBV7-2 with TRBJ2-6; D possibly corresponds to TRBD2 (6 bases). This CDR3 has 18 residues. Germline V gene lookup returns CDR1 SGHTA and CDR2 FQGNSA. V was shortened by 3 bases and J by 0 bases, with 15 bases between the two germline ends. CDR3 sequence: CASSLGPGAPSGANVLTF. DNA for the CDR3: TGTGCCAGCAGCTTGGGACCGGGAGCCCCCTCTGGGGCCAACGTCCTGACTTTC.

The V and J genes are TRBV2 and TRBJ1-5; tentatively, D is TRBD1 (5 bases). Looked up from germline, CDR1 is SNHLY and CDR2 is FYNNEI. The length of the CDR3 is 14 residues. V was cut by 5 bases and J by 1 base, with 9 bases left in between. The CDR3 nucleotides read TGTGCCAGCAGTTTGACAGCCAGCAATCAGCCCCAGCATTTT. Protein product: CASSLTASNQPQHF. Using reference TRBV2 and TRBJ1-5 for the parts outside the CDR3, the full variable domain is EPEVTQTPSHQVTQMGQEVILRCVPISNHLYFYWYRQILGQKVEFLVSFYNNEISEKSEIFDDQFSVERPDGSNFTLKIRSTKLEDSAMYFCASSLTASNQPQHFGDGTRLSIL.

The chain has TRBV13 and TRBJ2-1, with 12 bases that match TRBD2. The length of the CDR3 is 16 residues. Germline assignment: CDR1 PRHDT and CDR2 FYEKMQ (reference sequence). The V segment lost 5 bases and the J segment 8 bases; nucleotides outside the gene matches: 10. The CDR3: CASSPRPSGRGDEQFF. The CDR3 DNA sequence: TGTGCCAGCAGCCCCCGCCCTAGCGGGAGGGGGGATGAGCAGTTCTTC. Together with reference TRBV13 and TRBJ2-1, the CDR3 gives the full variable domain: AAGVIQSPRHLIKEKRETATLKCYPIPRHDTVYWYQQGPGQDPQFLISFYEKMQSDKGSIPDRFSAQQFSDYHSELNMSSLELGDSALYFCASSPRPSGRGDEQFFGPGTRLTVL.

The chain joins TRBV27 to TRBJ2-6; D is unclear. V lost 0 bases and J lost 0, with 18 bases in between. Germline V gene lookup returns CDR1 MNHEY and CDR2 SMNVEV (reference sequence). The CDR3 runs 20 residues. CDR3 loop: CASSLSSNGYSTSGANVLTF. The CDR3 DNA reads TGTGCCAGCAGTTTATCGTCTAATGGGTACAGTACCTCTGGGGCCAACGTCCTGACTTTC.

The CDR3 bases are TGTGCCAGCAGTTTAGCGGGTGTCTACAATGAGCAGTTCTTC. This sequence encodes CASSLAGVYNEQFF. The chain combines TRBV2 with TRBJ2-1, with 7 bases lining up with TRBD2. This CDR3 comprises 14 residues. The junction had 4 bases not matched to a gene; V was cut back by 5 bases and J by 3 bases. Germline V gives CDR1 SNHLY, CDR2 FYNNEI.

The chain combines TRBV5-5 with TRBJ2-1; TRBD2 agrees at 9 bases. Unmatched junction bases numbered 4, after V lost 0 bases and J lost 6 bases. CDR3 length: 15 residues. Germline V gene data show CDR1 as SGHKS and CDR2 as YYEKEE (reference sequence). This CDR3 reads CASSLEGLAVNEQFF. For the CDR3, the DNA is TGTGCCAGCAGCTTGGAGGGACTAGCCGTCAATGAGCAGTTCTTC.

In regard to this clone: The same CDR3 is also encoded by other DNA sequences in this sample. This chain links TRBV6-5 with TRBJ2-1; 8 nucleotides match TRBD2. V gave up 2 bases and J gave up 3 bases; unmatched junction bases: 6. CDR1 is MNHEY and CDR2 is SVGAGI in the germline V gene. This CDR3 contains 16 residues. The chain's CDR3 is CASSYTSGTSYNEQFF. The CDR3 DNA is TGTGCCAGCAGTTACACCTCCGGGACTAGCTACAATGAGCAGTTCTTC.

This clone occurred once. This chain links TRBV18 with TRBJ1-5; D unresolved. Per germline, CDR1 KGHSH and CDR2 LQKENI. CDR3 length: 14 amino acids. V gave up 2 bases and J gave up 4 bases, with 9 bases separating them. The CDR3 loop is CASSPTAGNQPQHF. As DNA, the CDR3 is TGTGCCAGCTCACCAACGGCAGGTAATCAGCCCCAGCATTTT.

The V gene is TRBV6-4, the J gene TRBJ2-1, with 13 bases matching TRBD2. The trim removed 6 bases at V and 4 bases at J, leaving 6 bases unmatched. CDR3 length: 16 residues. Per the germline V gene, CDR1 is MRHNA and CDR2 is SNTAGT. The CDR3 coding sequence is TGTGCCAGCAGCCGACTAGCGGGAGGAGTATACAATGAGCAGTTCTTC. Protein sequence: CASSRLAGGVYNEQFF.

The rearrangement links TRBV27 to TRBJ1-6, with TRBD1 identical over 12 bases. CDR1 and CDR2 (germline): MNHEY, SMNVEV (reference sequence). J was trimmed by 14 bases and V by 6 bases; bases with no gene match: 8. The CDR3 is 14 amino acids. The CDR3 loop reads CASSPGTGGRALHF. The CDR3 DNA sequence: TGTGCCAGCAGCCCCGGGACAGGGGGCCGGGCCCTCCACTTT.

The DNA of the CDR3 is TGCGCCAGCAGCCAAGATGCACAGGTCCTAAGGGAGACCCAGTACTTC. This encodes CASSQDAQVLRETQYF. This chain links TRBV4-1 with TRBJ2-5; maybe TRBD1 (5 bases). Germline-derived CDR1 and CDR2 are MGHRA and YSYEKL. The CDR3 length is 16 residues. With 0 bases removed from V and 5 bases from J, the gap between germline ends came to 16 bases.

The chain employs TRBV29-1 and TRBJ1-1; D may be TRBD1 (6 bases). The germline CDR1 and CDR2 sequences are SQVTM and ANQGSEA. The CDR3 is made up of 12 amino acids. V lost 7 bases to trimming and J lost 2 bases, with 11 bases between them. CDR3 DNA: TGCAGCGGAAGGGGGTTCAACACTGAAGCTTTCTTT. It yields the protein CSGRGFNTEAFF.

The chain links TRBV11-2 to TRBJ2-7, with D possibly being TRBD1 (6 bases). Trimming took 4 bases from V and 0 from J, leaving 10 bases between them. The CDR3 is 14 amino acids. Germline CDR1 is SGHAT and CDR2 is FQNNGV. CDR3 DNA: TGTGCCAGCAGCTATGGACAGATCTCCTACGAGCAGTACTTC. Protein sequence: CASSYGQISYEQYF.

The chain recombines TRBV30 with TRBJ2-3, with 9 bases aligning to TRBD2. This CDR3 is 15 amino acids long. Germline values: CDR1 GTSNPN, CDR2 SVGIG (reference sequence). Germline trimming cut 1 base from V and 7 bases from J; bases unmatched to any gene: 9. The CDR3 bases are TGTGCCTGGAGTGGAGGGGGCGGGAGGGCCTATACGCAGTATTTT. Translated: CAWSGGGGRAYTQYF.